This TCR beta chain came from a study of cytomegalovirus exposure and HLA in healthy donors. The study, taken as a whole, reports: With further analysis later on, most CMV-associated TCR beta chains appeared HLA-restricted. Common viral pathogens seemed to be connected with several of the most significant clusters, according to a later analysis. The authors assumed roughly uniform sequencing depth across donors for presence/absence analyses.

The PCR employed 60 Vbeta primers together with 13 Jbeta primers. Sequencing was performed with immunoSEQ multiplex PCR; in TCRdb, only in-frame clones are kept and a portion is missing. Of about 110,000 clones in the sample, approximately 15% were seen once. In germline, CDR1 is MNHNS, CDR2 SASEGT. This CDR3 region has 14 residues. Trimming stripped 8 bases from V and 1 base from J, with 14 bases between. About this clone itself: Its antigen remains unidentified.

Sequencing used PBMCs. J is TRBJ1-2 and V is TRBV6-1, with D perhaps matching TRBD1 (5 bases). This sequence was found in a woman between 18 and 30 years old in good health and CMV-seronegative. CDR3 nucleotide sequence: TGTGCCAGCTCATCCGGACACGATAACTATGGCTACACCTTC. Protein product: CASSSGHDNYGYTF.